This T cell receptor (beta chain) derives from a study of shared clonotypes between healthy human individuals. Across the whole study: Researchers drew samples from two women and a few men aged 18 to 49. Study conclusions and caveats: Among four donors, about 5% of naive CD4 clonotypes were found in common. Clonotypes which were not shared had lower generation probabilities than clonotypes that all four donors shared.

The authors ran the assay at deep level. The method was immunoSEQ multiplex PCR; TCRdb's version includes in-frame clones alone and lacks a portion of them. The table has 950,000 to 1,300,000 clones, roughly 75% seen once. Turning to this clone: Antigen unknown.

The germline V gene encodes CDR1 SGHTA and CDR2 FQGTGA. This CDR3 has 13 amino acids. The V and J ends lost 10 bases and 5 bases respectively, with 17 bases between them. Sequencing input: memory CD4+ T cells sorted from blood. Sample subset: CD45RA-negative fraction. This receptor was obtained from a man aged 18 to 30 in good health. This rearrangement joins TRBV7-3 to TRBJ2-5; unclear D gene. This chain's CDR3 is CATSPPRRETQYF. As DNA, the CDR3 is TGTGCCACCTCCCCTCCCAGGCGGGAGACCCAGTACTTC.